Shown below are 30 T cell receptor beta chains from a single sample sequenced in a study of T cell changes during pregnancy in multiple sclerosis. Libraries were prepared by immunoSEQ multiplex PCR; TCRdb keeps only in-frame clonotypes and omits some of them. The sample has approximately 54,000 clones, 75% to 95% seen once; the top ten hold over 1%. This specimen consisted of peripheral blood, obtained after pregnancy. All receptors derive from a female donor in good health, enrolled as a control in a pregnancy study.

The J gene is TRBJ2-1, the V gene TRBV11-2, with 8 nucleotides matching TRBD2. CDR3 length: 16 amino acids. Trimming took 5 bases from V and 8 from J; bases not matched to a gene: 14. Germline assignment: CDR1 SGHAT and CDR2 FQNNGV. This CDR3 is CASSPSTRRGADEQFF. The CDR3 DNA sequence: TGTGCCAGCAGCCCTAGCACGCGGCGGGGGGCCGATGAGCAGTTCTTC.

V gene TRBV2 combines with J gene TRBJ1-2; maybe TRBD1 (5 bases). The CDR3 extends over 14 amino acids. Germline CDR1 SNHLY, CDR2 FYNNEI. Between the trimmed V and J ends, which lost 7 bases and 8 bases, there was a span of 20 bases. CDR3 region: CASIVNPRAGGYTF. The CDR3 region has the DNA TGTGCCAGCATCGTTAACCCCAGGGCTGGCGGCTACACCTTC.

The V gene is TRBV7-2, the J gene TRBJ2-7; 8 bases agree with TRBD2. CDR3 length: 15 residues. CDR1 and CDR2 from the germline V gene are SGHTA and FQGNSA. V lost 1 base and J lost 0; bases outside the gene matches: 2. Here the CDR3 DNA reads TGTGCCAGCAGCTTAGGTAGCGGGAACTCCTACGAGCAGTACTTC. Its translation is CASSLGSGNSYEQYF.

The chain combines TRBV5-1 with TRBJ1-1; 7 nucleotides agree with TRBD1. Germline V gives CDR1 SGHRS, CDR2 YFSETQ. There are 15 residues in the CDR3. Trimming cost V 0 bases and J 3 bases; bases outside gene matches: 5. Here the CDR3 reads CASSLGGTEDTEAFF. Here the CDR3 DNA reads TGCGCCAGCAGCTTGGGGGGGACAGAGGACACTGAAGCTTTCTTT. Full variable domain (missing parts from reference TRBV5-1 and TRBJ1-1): KAGVTQTPRYLIKTRGQQVTLSCSPISGHRSVSWYQQTPGQGLQFLFEYFSETQRNKGNFPGRFSGRQFSNSRSEMNVSTLELGDSALYLCASSLGGTEDTEAFFGQGTRLTVV.

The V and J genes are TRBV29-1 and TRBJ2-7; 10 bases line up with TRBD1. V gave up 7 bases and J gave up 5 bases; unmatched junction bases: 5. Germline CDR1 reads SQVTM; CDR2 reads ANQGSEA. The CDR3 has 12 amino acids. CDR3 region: CSARTGGNEQYF. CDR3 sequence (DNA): TGCAGCGCACGGACAGGGGGAAACGAGCAGTACTTC.

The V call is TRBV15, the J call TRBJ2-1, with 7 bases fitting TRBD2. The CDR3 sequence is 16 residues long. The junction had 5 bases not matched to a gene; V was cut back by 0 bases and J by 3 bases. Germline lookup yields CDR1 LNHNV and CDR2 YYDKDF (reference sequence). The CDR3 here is CATSRDRPSGYNEQFF. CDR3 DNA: TGTGCCACCAGCAGAGATCGGCCTAGCGGCTACAATGAGCAGTTCTTC.

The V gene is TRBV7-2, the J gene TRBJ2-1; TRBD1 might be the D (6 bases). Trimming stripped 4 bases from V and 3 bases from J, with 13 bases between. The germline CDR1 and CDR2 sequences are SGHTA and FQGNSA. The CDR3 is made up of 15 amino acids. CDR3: CASSSGHGVYNEQFF. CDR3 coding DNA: TGTGCCAGCAGCTCGGGACACGGGGTCTACAATGAGCAGTTCTTC.

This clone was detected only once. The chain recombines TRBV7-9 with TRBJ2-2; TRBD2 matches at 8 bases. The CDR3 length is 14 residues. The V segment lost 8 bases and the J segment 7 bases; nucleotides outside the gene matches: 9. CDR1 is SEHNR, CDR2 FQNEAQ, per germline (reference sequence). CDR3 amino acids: CASSDGRAVGELFF. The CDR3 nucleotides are TGTGCCAGCTCAGACGGGAGGGCGGTCGGGGAGCTGTTTTTT.

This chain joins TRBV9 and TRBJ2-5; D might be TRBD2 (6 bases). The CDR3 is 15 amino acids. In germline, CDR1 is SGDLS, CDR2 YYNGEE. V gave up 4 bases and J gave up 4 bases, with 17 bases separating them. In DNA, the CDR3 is TGTGCCAGCAGCCCAATCCCGGGAGAGGTAGAGACCCAGTACTTC. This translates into CASSPIPGEVETQYF.

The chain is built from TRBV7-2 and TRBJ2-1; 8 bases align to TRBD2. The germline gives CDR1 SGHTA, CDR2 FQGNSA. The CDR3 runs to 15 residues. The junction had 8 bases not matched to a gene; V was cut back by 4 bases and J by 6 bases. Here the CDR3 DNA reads TGTGCCAGCAGCTCCTCTGGCGGGGGGAGCAATGAGCAGTTCTTC. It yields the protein CASSSSGGGSNEQFF.

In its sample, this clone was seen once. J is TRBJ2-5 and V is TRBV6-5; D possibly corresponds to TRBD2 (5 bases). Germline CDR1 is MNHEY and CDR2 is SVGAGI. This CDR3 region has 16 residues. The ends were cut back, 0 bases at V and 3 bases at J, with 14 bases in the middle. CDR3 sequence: CASSYSSASRKETQYF. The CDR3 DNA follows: TGTGCCAGCAGTTACTCTAGCGCTAGCCGTAAAGAGACCCAGTACTTC.

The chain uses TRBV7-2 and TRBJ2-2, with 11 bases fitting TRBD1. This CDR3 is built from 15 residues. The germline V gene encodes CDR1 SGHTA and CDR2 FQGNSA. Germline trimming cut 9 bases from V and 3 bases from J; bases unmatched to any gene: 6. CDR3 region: CASTRDRGYTGELFF. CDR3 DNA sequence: TGTGCCAGTACCCGGGACAGGGGGTACACCGGGGAGCTGTTTTTT.

The CDR3 nucleotides are TGCGCCAGCAGCTTGGGATTTAGCGGGGCCATCACAGATACGCAGTATTTT. Residues: CASSLGFSGAITDTQYF. V usage is TRBV5-1 and J usage is TRBJ2-3; 8 bases match TRBD2. The CDR3 is 17 residues long. The V gene end was trimmed by 0 bases and the J gene end by 2 bases; junction bases not matched to a gene: 8. Germline CDR1 reads SGHRS; CDR2 reads YFSETQ. Combining the CDR3 with reference TRBV5-1 and TRBJ2-3 gives the whole variable domain KAGVTQTPRYLIKTRGQQVTLSCSPISGHRSVSWYQQTPGQGLQFLFEYFSETQRNKGNFPGRFSGRQFSNSRSEMNVSTLELGDSALYLCASSLGFSGAITDTQYFGPGTRLTVL.

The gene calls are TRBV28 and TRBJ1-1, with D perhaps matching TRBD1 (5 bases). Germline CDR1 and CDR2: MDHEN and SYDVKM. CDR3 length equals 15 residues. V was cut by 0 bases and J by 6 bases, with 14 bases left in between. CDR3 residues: CASSLWSGGEAEAFF. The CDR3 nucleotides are TGTGCCAGCAGTTTATGGTCCGGGGGTGAGGCTGAAGCTTTCTTT.

The CDR3 protein is CASSHPQASSGNTIYF. The CDR3 DNA reads as TGTGCCAGCAGCCACCCCCAGGCAAGCTCTGGAAACACCATATATTTT. This chain uses TRBV4-2 with TRBJ1-3; D ambiguous. The CDR3 is 16 residues long. CDR1 is LGHNA and CDR2 is YNFKEQ in the germline V gene. The V end was cut by 3 bases, the J end by 0 bases, with 12 bases between.

The CDR3 nucleotides read TGTGCCAGCAGGGCTCAGGGGGCGGATGGCTACACCTTC. Translating it yields CASRAQGADGYTF. This chain uses TRBV28 with TRBJ1-2; TRBD1 agrees at 8 bases. There are 13 residues in the CDR3. V lost 6 bases and J lost 6; bases outside the gene matches: 6. Germline CDR1 MDHEN, CDR2 SYDVKM.

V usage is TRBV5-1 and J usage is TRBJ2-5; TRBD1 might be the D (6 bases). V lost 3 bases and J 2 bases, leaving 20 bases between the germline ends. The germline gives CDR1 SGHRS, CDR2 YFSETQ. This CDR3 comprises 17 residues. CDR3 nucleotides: TGCGCCAGCAGCTCAGAGTGGTTCGTAGGACAGCAAGAGACCCAGTACTTC. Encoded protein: CASSSEWFVGQQETQYF. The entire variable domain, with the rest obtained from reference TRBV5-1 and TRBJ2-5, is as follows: KAGVTQTPRYLIKTRGQQVTLSCSPISGHRSVSWYQQTPGQGLQFLFEYFSETQRNKGNFPGRFSGRQFSNSRSEMNVSTLELGDSALYLCASSSEWFVGQQETQYFGPGTRLLVL.

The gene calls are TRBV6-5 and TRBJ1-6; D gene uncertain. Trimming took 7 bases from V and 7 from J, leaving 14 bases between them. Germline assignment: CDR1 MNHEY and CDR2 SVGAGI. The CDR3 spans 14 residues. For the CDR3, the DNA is TGTGCCAGCACTGCGACTCCAACAAATTCACCCCTCCACTTT. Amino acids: CASTATPTNSPLHF.

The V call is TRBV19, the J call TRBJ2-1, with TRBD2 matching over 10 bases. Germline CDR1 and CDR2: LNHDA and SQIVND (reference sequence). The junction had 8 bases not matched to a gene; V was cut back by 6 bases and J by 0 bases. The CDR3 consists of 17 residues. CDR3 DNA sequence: TGTGCCAGTAGGTCCCTAGCGGGAGCCCTCTCCTACAATGAGCAGTTCTTC. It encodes CASRSLAGALSYNEQFF.

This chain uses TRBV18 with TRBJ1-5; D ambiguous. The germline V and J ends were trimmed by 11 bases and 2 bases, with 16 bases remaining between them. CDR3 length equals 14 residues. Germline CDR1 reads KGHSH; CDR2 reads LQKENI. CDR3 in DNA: TGTGCCGGGTCCGAGGGAGTGGGCAATCAGCCCCAGCATTTT. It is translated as CAGSEGVGNQPQHF.

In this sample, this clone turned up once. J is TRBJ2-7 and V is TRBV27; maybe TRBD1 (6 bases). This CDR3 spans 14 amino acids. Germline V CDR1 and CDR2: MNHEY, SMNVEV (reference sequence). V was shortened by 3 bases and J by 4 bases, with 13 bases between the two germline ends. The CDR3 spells CASSFDDRSYEQYF. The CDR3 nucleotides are TGTGCCAGCAGTTTCGACGACAGGAGTTACGAGCAGTACTTC.

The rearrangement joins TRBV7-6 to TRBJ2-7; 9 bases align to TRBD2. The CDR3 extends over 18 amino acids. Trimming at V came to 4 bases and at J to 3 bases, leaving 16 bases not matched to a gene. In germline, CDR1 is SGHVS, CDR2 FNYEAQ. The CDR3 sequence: CASSSDTLSGSIFYEQYF. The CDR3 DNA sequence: TGTGCCAGCAGCTCCGACACCCTTAGCGGGAGTATTTTCTACGAGCAGTACTTC.

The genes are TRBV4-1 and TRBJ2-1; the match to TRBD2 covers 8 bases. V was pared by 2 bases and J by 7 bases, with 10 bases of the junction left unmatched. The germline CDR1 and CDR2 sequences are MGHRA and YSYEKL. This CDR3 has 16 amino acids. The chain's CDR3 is CASSQKRGPVWNEQFF. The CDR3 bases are TGCGCCAGCAGCCAAAAGCGGGGGCCGGTTTGGAATGAGCAGTTCTTC.

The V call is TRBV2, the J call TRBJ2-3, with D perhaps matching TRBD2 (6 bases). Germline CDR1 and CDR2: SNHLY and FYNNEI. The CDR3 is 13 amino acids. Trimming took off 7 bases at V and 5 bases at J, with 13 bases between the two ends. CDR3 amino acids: CASTREKEDTQYF. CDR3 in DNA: TGTGCCAGCACCCGGGAGAAGGAAGATACGCAGTATTTT. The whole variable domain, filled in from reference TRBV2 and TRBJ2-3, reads EPEVTQTPSHQVTQMGQEVILRCVPISNHLYFYWYRQILGQKVEFLVSFYNNEISEKSEIFDDQFSVERPDGSNFTLKIRSTKLEDSAMYFCASTREKEDTQYFGPGTRLTVL.

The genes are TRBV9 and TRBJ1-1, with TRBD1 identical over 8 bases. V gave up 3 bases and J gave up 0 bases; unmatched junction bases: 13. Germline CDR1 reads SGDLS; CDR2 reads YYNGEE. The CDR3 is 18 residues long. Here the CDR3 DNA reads TGTGCCAGCAGCGCAGGACAGGGAAGGGGTTTAGTGAACACTGAAGCTTTCTTT. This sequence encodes CASSAGQGRGLVNTEAFF.

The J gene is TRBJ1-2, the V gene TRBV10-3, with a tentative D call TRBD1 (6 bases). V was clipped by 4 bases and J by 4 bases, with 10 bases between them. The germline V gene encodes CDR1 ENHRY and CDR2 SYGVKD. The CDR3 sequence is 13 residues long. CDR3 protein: CAISGQGGYGYTF. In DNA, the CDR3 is TGTGCCATCAGTGGCCAAGGGGGCTATGGCTACACCTTC.

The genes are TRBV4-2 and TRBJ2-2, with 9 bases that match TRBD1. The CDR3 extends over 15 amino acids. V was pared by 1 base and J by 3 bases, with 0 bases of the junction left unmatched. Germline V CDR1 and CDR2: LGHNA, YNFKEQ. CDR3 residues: CASSQGTGDTGELFF. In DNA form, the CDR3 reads TGTGCCAGCAGCCAAGGGACAGGGGACACCGGGGAGCTGTTTTTT.

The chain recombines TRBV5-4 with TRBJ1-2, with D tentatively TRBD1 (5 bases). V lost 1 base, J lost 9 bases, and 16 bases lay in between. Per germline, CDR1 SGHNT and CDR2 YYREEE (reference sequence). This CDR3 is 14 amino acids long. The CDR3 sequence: CASSLRRGTYSYTF. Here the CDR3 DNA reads TGTGCCAGCAGCTTGAGAAGAGGGACTTATAGCTACACCTTC. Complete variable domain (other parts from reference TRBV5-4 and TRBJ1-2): ETGVTQSPTHLIKTRGQQVTLRCSSQSGHNTVSWYQQALGQGPQFIFQYYREEENGRGNFPPRFSGLQFPNYSSELNVNALELDDSALYLCASSLRRGTYSYTFGSGTRLTVV.

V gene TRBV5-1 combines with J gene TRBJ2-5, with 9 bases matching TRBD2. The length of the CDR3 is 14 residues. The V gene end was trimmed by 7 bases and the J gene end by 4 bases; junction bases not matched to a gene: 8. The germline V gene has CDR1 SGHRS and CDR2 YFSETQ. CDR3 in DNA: TGCGCCAGCGGTCCTAGCGGGACTCGAGAGACCCAGTACTTC. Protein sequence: CASGPSGTRETQYF.

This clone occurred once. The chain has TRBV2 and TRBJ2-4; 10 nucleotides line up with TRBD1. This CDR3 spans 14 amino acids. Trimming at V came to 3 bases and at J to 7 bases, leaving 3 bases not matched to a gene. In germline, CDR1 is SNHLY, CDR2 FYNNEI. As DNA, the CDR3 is TGTGCCAGCAGTGAGACGGGACAGGGGAACATTCAGTACTTC. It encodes CASSETGQGNIQYF.